This T cell receptor (beta chain) was sequenced in a study of identical twins (dated by TCRdb to about 2016). Context from the whole study: To test whether fetal clonotypes persist, the study used deep sequencing on TCR alpha and beta repertoires from monozygotic twins, unrelated adults of various ages, and cord blood. To rule out contamination, the twin experiments were replicated at different times with different library preparation protocols. The research as a whole found: Out-of-frame TCR alpha sequences shared between twins showed an excess of low generation-probability sequences compared with coincidental sharing between unrelated individuals. Zero-insertion analyses could be partly confounded by invariant T cells such as MAIT and iNKT, although diverse VJ usage argued against such confounding for most clonotypes. Excess twin sharing in beta out-of-frame sequences was weaker because fewer shared sequences lowered the signal-to-noise ratio. Recombination models systematically underestimated out-of-frame TCR alpha sharing in monozygotic twins but agreed with sharing between unrelated individuals. Fewer insertions were carried by abundant cord blood beta clonotypes; a weaker similar trend was observed in young adult naive repertoires, while no such trend was observed in memory repertoires. Because the same donors could not be followed over many years, the conclusions depended on cross-sectional statistical analysis.

This clonotype was picked up a small number of times. Its antigen is currently not known. One base away there is no much larger clone; base qualities are not given. V is shortened by 0 bases, J by 6 bases, and the region joining them spans 12 bases. Taken from cysteine to phenylalanine, the CDR3 has 13 residues. Kept here is only the CDR3 DNA, which spans 39 bases and is read in frame from base 1. Taken from the germline V gene (reference sequence), the CDR1 and CDR2 loops are DFQATT and SNEGSKA. All donors were healthy Caucasians. Three pairs of female monozygotic twins, all aged 18 to 29 years, were included in the twin cohort. Peripheral blood mononuclear cells were used as the source from which RNA for TCR libraries was isolated. Library construction relied on 5' RACE. TCRdb records Illumina HiSeq 2000 as the sequencer. A universal primer binding site was added through template switching, and the final cDNA carried a unique molecular identifier so that TCR cDNA molecules could be counted accurately. First-strand cDNA for TCR alpha and beta chains was synthesized from specific primers in the conserved constant-segment region. To control for contamination, every cDNA library carried two barcodes: a SMART-Mk sample barcode plus Illumina barcodes. TruSeq adapter sequences, together with Illumina sample barcodes, were added in two successive PCR steps. The Illumina HiSeq platform was used with custom primers to sequence TCR alpha and beta cDNA libraries. The study's own analysis went as follows. Raw reads were processed with MiGEC to extract unique molecular identifiers, and MiXCR was used to determine CDR3 positions. Recombination models were inferred per individual with the repgenHMM and IGoR tools using an EM algorithm. The tcR package in R was used for shared clonotype analysis, with sharing normalized by the product of cloneset sizes. To study raw recombination without the effects of thymic and clonal selection, out-of-frame nonproductive sequences were analyzed. TCRdb reran the public reads through fastp at Q25 and MiXCR, keeping productive beta chains. Every entry covers one CDR3 protein and lists the most common genes and DNA from its rows. TCRdb, rather than the study authors, made the V and J calls. The sample records roughly 570,000 distinct CDR3 sequences, nearly 10% of which are singletons. Roughly 3.2% of the sample goes to the ten largest clones.

The same sample was also studied in work on yellow fever vaccine responses in identical twins. The second publication reports: The authors reported that the T cell response to vaccination in identical twins appeared partly convergent and partly personalized. In identical twins, the study followed T cell clones that responded to the vaccine with precision.

Sequencing input: PBMCs. The clonotype originates from a woman between 18 and 30 years old in good health. This sequence uses TRBV20-1 and TRBJ2-7, and perhaps TRBD2 as D gene, on 5 matching bases. The CDR3 has the sequence CSARDRVGGEQYF. The DNA sequence follows: TGCAGTGCTAGAGATCGGGTAGGAGGCGAGCAGTACTTC.